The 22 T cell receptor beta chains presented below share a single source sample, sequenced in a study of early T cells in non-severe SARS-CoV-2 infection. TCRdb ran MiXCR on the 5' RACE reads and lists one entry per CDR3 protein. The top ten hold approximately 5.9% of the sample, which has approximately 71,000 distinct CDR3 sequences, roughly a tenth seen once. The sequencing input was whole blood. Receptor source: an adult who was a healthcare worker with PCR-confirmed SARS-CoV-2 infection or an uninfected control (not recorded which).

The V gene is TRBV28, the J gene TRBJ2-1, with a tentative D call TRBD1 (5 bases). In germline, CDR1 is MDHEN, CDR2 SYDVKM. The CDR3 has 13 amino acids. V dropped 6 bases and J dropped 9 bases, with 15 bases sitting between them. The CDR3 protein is CASSSQGRSEQFF. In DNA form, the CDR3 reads TGTGCCAGCAGCTCCCAGGGTAGGAGTGAGCAGTTCTTC.

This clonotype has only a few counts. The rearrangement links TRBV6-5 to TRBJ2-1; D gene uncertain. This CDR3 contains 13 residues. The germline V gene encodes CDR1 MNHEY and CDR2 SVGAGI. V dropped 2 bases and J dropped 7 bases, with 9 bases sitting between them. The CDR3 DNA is TGTGCCAGCAGTTACGGTTTCGGGAATGAGCAGTTCTTC. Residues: CASSYGFGNEQFF.

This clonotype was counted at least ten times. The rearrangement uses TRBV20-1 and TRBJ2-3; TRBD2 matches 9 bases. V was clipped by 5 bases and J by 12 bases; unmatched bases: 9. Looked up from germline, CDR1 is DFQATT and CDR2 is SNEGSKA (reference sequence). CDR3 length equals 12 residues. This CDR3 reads CSAPIAGESQYF. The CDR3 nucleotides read TGCAGTGCTCCGATAGCGGGAGAGTCACAGTATTTT.

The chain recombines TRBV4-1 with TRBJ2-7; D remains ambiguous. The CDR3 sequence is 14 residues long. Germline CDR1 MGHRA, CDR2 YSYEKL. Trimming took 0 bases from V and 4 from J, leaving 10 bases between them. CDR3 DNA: TGCGCCAGCAGCCAAGATGTAACATTTTACGAGCAGTACTTC. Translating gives CASSQDVTFYEQYF.

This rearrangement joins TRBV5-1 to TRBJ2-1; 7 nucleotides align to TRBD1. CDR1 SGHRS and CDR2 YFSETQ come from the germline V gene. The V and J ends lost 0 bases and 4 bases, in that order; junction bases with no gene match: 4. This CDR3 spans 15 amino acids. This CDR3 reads CASSLGGQTYNEQFF. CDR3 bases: TGCGCCAGCAGCTTGGGGGGACAGACTTACAATGAGCAGTTCTTC.

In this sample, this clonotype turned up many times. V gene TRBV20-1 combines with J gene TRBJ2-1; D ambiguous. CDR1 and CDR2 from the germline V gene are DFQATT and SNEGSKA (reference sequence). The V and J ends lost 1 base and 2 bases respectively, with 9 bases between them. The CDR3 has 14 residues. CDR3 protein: CSARVSLAYNEQFF. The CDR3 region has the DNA TGCAGTGCTAGAGTGAGTCTAGCCTACAATGAGCAGTTCTTC.

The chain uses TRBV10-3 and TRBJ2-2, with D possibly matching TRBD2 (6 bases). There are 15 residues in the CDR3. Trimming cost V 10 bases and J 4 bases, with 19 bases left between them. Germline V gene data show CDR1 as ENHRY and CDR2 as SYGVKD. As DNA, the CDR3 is TGTGCCACCGGGGGTAGGAGGGATGCCACCGGGGAGCTGTTTTTT. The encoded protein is CATGGRRDATGELFF.

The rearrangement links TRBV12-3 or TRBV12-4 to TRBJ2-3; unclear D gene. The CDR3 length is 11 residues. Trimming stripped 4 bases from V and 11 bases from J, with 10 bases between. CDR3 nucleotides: TGTGCCAGCAGTTCTAATATGTGGCAGTATTTT. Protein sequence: CASSSNMWQYF.

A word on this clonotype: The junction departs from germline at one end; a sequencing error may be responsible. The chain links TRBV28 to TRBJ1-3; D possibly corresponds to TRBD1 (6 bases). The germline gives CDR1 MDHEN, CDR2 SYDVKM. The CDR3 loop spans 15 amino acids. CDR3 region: CTSSNSGTIGNTIYF. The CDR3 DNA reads TGTACCAGCAGTAATTCCGGGACAATCGGAAACACCATATATTTT.

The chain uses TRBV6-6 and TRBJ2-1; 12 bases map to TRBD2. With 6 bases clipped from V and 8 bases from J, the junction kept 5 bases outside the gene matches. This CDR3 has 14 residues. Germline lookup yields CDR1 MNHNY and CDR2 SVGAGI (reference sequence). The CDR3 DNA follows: TGTGCCAGCAGAAGACTAGCGGGAGTTGATGAGCAGTTCTTC. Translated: CASRRLAGVDEQFF.

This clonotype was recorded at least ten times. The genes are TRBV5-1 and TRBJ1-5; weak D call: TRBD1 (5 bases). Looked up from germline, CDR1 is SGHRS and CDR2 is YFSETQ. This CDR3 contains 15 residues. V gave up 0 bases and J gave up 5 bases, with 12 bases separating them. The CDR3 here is CASSLGTSKDQPQHF. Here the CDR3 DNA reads TGCGCCAGCAGCTTGGGGACATCGAAAGATCAGCCCCAGCATTTT.

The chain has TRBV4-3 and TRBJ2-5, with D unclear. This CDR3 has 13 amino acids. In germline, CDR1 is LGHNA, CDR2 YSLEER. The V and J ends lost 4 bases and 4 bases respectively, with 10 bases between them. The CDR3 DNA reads TGCGCCAGCAGCCGTTGGACGGCAGAGACCCAGTACTTC. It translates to CASSRWTAETQYF.

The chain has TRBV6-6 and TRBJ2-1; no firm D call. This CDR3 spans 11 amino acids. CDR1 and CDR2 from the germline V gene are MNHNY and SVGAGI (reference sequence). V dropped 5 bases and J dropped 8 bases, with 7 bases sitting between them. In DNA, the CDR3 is TGTGCCAGCAGTGCCAGCCATGAGCAGTTCTTC. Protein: CASSASHEQFF.

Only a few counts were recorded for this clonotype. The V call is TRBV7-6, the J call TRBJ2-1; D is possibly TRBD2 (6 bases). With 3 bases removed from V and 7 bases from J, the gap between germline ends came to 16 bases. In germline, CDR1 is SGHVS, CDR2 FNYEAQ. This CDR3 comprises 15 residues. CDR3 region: CASSFRPAGLNEQFF. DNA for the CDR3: TGTGCCAGCAGCTTCCGACCGGCGGGGTTAAATGAGCAGTTCTTC.

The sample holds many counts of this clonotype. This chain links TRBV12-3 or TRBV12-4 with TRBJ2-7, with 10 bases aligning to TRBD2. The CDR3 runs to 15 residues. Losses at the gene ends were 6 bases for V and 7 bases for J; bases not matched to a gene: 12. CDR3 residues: CASSLLLAGVGEQYF. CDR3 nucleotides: TGTGCCAGCAGCCTACTTCTAGCGGGAGTAGGTGAGCAGTACTTC.

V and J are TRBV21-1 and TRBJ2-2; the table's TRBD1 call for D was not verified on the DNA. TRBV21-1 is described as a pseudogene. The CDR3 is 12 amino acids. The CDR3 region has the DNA TGTGCCAGCTACAGGGACACCGGGGAGCTGTTTTTT. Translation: CASYRDTGELFF.

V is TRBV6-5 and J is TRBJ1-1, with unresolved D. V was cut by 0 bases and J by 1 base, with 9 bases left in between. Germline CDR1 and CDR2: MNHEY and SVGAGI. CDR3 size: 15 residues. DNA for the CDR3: TGTGCCAGCAGTTACTCGAATCAAGCGAACACTGAAGCTTTCTTT. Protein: CASSYSNQANTEAFF.

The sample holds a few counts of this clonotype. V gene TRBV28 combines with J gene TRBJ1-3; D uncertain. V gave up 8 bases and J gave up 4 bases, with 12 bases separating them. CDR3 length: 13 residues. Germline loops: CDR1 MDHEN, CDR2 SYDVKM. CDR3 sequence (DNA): TGTGCCAGCCACCCTGAGCCCGGAAACACCATATATTTT. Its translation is CASHPEPGNTIYF.

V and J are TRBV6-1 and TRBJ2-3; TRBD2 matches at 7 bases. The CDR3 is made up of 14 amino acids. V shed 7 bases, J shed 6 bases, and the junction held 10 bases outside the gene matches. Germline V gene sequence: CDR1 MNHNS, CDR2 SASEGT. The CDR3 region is CASIEGGPGDTQYF. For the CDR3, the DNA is TGTGCCAGCATCGAGGGAGGGCCAGGGGATACGCAGTATTTT.

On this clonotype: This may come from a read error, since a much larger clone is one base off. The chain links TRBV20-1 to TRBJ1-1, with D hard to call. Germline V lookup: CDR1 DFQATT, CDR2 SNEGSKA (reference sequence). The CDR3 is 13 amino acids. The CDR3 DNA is TGCAGTGCCCCTAGATCAGTGAACACTGAAACTTTCTTT. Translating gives CSAPRSVNTETFF.

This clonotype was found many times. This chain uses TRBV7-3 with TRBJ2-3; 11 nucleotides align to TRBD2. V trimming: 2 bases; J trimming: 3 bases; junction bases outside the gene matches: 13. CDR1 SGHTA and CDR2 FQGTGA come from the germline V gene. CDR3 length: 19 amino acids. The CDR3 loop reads CASSLAQLAGVLKTDTQYF. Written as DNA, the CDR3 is TGTGCCAGCAGCTTAGCCCAACTAGCGGGAGTTCTTAAAACAGATACGCAGTATTTT.

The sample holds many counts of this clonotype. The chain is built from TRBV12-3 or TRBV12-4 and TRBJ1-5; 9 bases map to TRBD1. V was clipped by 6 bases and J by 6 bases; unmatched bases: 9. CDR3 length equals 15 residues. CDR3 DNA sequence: TGTGCCAGCAGCTGGGAGACAGGGGGAGGTCAGCCCCAGCATTTT. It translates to CASSWETGGGQPQHF.